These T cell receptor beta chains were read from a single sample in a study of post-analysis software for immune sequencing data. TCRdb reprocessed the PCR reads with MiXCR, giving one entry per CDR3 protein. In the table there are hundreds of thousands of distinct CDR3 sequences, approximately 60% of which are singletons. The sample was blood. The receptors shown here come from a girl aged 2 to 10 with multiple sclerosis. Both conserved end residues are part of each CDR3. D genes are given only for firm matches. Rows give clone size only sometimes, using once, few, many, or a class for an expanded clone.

CDR3 DNA: TGCAGCGTCGGGACTAGCGGGGGGGCCGGGGAGACCCAGTACTTC
CDR3 protein: CSVGTSGGAGETQYF
J gene: TRBJ2-5
V gene: TRBV29-1
D gene: TRBD2
clone size: few

CDR3 DNA: TGTGCCAGCAGCTTATGGGCGGGAGTAGGCAATGAGCAGTTCTTC
CDR3 protein: CASSLWAGVGNEQFF
J gene: TRBJ2-1
V gene: TRBV7-2
D gene: TRBD2
clone size: few

CDR3 DNA: TGCAGTGCTAGAGCGAACGGACAGGGGGAGGGAGATACGCAGTATTTT
CDR3 protein: CSARANGQGEGDTQYF
J gene: TRBJ2-3
V gene: TRBV20-1
D gene: TRBD1
clone size: NA

CDR3 DNA: TGCAGTGCTAGAGATAGGAGGGACAGGAACACTGAAGCTTTCTTT
CDR3 protein: CSARDRRDRNTEAFF
J gene: TRBJ1-1
V gene: TRBV20-1
D gene: TRBD1
clone size: NA

CDR3 DNA: TGTGCCAGTAGTGTTGGCCCCTCAGATACGCAGTATTTT
CDR3 protein: CASSVGPSDTQYF
J gene: TRBJ2-3
V gene: TRBV9
D gene: NA
clone size: few

CDR3 DNA: TGTGCCAGCAGTCCACAAACTAGTCTCCCAGATACGCAGTATTTT
CDR3 protein: CASSPQTSLPDTQYF
J gene: TRBJ2-3
V gene: TRBV6-5
D gene: NA
clone size: NA

CDR3 DNA: TGCGCCAGCACCGCCAGCCCGGGCGGGGGGGCAAATTTGGCAGATACGCAGTATTTT
CDR3 protein: CASTASPGGGANLADTQYF
J gene: TRBJ2-3
V gene: TRBV5-1
D gene: TRBD2
clone size: few

CDR3 DNA: TGTGCCAGCAGCTTGGGACAGAACCACGAGCAGTACTTC
CDR3 protein: CASSLGQNHEQYF
J gene: TRBJ2-7
V gene: TRBV7-2
D gene: TRBD1
clone size: NA

CDR3 DNA: TGTGCCAGCAGTAATAGCGGGAACTCCTACAATGAGCAGTTCTTC
CDR3 protein: CASSNSGNSYNEQFF
J gene: TRBJ2-1
V gene: TRBV9
D gene: TRBD2
clone size: NA

CDR3 DNA: TGTGCCAGCAGCTTAGACCGGGACAGATACCAAGAGACCCAGTACTTC
CDR3 protein: CASSLDRDRYQETQYF
J gene: TRBJ2-5
V gene: TRBV7-2
D gene: TRBD1
clone size: NA

CDR3 DNA: TGTGCCAGCAGCTTAGCTCTGGGGAGCACAGATACGCAGTATTTT
CDR3 protein: CASSLALGSTDTQYF
J gene: TRBJ2-3
V gene: TRBV7-2
D gene: NA
clone size: few

CDR3 DNA: TGTGCCAGCAGTGAAGCTGCAGGGCCAGATACGCAGTATTTT
CDR3 protein: CASSEAAGPDTQYF
J gene: TRBJ2-3
V gene: TRBV6-1
D gene: NA
clone size: few

CDR3 DNA: TGTGCCATCAGTGAAGCCACAGGTTTAGGTGAAAAACTGTTTTTT
CDR3 protein: CAISEATGLGEKLFF
J gene: TRBJ1-4
V gene: TRBV10-3
D gene: NA
clone size: NA

CDR3 DNA: TGTGCCAGCAGTTCCTCTCACAGGAGTGGTGGCTACACCTTC
CDR3 protein: CASSSSHRSGGYTF
J gene: TRBJ1-2
V gene: TRBV6-5
D gene: NA
clone size: NA

CDR3 DNA: TGTGCCAGCAAAACGGGAGTGGGAACAGATACGCAGTATTTT
CDR3 protein: CASKTGVGTDTQYF
J gene: TRBJ2-3
V gene: TRBV27
D gene: NA
clone size: NA

CDR3 DNA: TGCAGCGTTGATACCGGGTTCGACGAAAAACTGTTTTTT
CDR3 protein: CSVDTGFDEKLFF
J gene: TRBJ1-4
V gene: TRBV29-1
D gene: NA
clone size: NA

CDR3 DNA: TGTGCCAGCAGTGTGGTGGCGGAAAGCTCCTACGAGCAGTACTTC
CDR3 protein: CASSVVAESSYEQYF
J gene: TRBJ2-7
V gene: TRBV2
D gene: NA
clone size: NA

CDR3 DNA: TGCAGTGCTAGAGTTCGTAGGGGCTACAATGAGCAGTTCTTC
CDR3 protein: CSARVRRGYNEQFF
J gene: TRBJ2-1
V gene: TRBV20-1
D gene: NA
clone size: few

CDR3 DNA: TGTGCCAGCAGCTTAGACAGTCTCTTTAACTATGGCTACACCTTC
CDR3 protein: CASSLDSLFNYGYTF
J gene: TRBJ1-2
V gene: TRBV5-5
D gene: NA
clone size: NA

CDR3 DNA: TGCGCCAGCAGAGGATTGGCGGGAGGGCCCGATGAGCAGTTCTTC
CDR3 protein: CASRGLAGGPDEQFF
J gene: TRBJ2-1
V gene: TRBV5-1
D gene: TRBD2
clone size: NA

CDR3 DNA: TGCAGTGCTAGTGACGGCCCCTACAATGAGCAGTTCTTC
CDR3 protein: CSASDGPYNEQFF
J gene: TRBJ2-1
V gene: TRBV20-1
D gene: NA
clone size: NA

CDR3 DNA: TGTGCCAGCAGTTATGAGGGGCTCTACAATGAGCAGTTCTTC
CDR3 protein: CASSYEGLYNEQFF
J gene: TRBJ2-1
V gene: TRBV6-5
D gene: NA
clone size: NA

CDR3 DNA: TGTGCCAGCGCCCGGCCCTCGAGCGGGGGACTTCACCACCTCACAGATACGCAGTATTTT
CDR3 protein: CASARPSSGGLHHLTDTQYF
J gene: TRBJ2-3
V gene: TRBV11-3
D gene: TRBD2
clone size: NA

CDR3 DNA: TGCGCCAGCAGCCAAGAAGTGTTGGCGGGGTCGGGCGATACGCAGTATTTT
CDR3 protein: CASSQEVLAGSGDTQYF
J gene: TRBJ2-3
V gene: TRBV4-3
D gene: NA
clone size: NA

CDR3 DNA: TGCGCCAGCAGGAGTTCCAGGGGGGCCTCTTACGAGCAGTACTTC
CDR3 protein: CASRSSRGASYEQYF
J gene: TRBJ2-7
V gene: TRBV4-1
D gene: NA
clone size: few

CDR3 DNA: TGTGCCACCAGCAGCCCGACTAGCGGGGAGGAAGAGACCCAGTACTTC
CDR3 protein: CATSSPTSGEEETQYF
J gene: TRBJ2-5
V gene: TRBV15
D gene: TRBD2
clone size: few

CDR3 DNA: TGTGCCAGCTCACCAATTGGACAGGGCAGCAATTCACCCCTCCACTTT
CDR3 protein: CASSPIGQGSNSPLHF
J gene: TRBJ1-6
V gene: TRBV18
D gene: TRBD1
clone size: NA

CDR3 DNA: TGTGCCAGCTGTCGGGCTCCAGATACGCAGTATTTT
CDR3 protein: CASCRAPDTQYF
J gene: TRBJ2-3
V gene: TRBV12-3/TRBV12-4
D gene: NA
clone size: NA

CDR3 DNA: TGCGCCAGCAGTGAATCCCCAGCCAAAAACATTCAGTACTTC
CDR3 protein: CASSESPAKNIQYF
J gene: TRBJ2-4
V gene: TRBV10-1
D gene: NA
clone size: once

CDR3 DNA: TGTGCCAGCAGCCAAGCGCCCACGAGTCTGGGCGAGCAGTACTTC
CDR3 protein: CASSQAPTSLGEQYF
J gene: TRBJ2-7
V gene: TRBV3-1
D gene: NA
clone size: few

CDR3 DNA: TGCGCCAGCAGCTTGGCCGGGGGCCTGAGCTCCTACAATGAGCAGTTCTTC
CDR3 protein: CASSLAGGLSSYNEQFF
J gene: TRBJ2-1
V gene: TRBV5-1
D gene: NA
clone size: NA

CDR3 DNA: TGCGCCAGCAGCTTGGCAAGAAAAGGGTATACCAACGTCCTGACTTTC
CDR3 protein: CASSLARKGYTNVLTF
J gene: TRBJ2-6
V gene: TRBV5-1
D gene: NA
clone size: once

CDR3 DNA: TGCAGCGTTGAATTTAATACGCAGTATTTT
CDR3 protein: CSVEFNTQYF
J gene: TRBJ2-3
V gene: TRBV29-1
D gene: NA
clone size: few